These 25 T cell receptor beta chains came from one sample sequenced in a study of blood T cell repertoires in COVID-19. Only in-frame clones appear in the TCRdb table, and some are missing; sequencing was by immunoSEQ multiplex PCR. Of over 600,000 clones listed, approximately 90% are singletons. Sequenced: peripheral blood. The receptors were sampled from a woman between 18 and 29 years old with acute or convalescent COVID-19.

This rearrangement joins TRBV27 to TRBJ2-4; no clear D gene. V was shortened by 6 bases and J by 3 bases, with 9 bases between the two germline ends. Germline CDR1 and CDR2: MNHEY and SMNVEV (reference sequence). There are 13 residues in the CDR3. CDR3 amino acids: CASSLVGKNIQYF. The CDR3, as DNA: TGTGCCAGCAGCCTAGTAGGCAAAAACATTCAGTACTTC.

The chain combines TRBV12-2 with TRBJ1-2; the listed D gene, TRBD1, was not tested against the DNA. TRBV12-2 is a known pseudogene. This CDR3 has 17 residues. The CDR3 is CASRPHNSGELGYGYTF. The CDR3 DNA sequence: TGTGCAAGTCGCCCCCACAACTCAGGGGAATTAGGTTATGGCTACACCTTC.

V is TRBV30 and J is TRBJ1-1; TRBD1 matches 9 bases. The V gene's germline CDR1 is GTSNPN and CDR2 SVGIG (reference sequence). After removal of 0 bases from V and 5 bases from J, the junction contained 4 bases not matched to a gene. CDR3 length equals 14 residues. The CDR3 nucleotides read TGTGCCTGGAGTGTATGGGACAGGGAGACTGAAGCTTTCTTT. Amino acid sequence: CAWSVWDRETEAFF.

The chain uses TRBV6-4 and TRBJ2-3; TRBD2 matches 7 bases. Germline loops: CDR1 MRHNA, CDR2 SNTAGT. This CDR3 comprises 16 residues. Trimming took 4 bases from V and 0 from J; bases not matched to a gene: 7. The CDR3 reads CASSVSPAGSTDTQYF. The CDR3 bases are TGTGCCAGCAGTGTAAGTCCAGCGGGGAGCACAGATACGCAGTATTTT.

This chain uses TRBV28 with TRBJ1-5; D remains unclear. Trimming left V 5 bases short and J 1 base short, with 15 bases between. The CDR3 totals 16 residues. The V gene's germline CDR1 is MDHEN and CDR2 SYDVKM. For the CDR3, the DNA is TGTGCCAGCAGTCCCCTATCCAGAGGGAGCAATCAGCCCCAGCATTTT. It encodes CASSPLSRGSNQPQHF.

The genes are TRBV30 and TRBJ2-2, with a weak D call TRBD1 (5 bases). The CDR3 has 14 residues. Germline V gene data show CDR1 as GTSNPN and CDR2 as SVGIG (reference sequence). V lost 4 bases to trimming and J lost 2 bases, with 11 bases between them. DNA of the CDR3: TGTGCCTGGATGGCAGGGTTTAACACCGGGGAGCTGTTTTTT. Translated: CAWMAGFNTGELFF.

V usage is TRBV29-1 and J usage is TRBJ1-1; 8 positions match TRBD1. Germline V lookup: CDR1 SQVTM, CDR2 ANQGSEA. V shed 4 bases and J 2 bases; nucleotides not matched to a gene: 3. The CDR3 runs to 13 residues. CDR3 in DNA: TGCAGCGTTGGGGGACAGGTCAACACTGAAGCTTTCTTT. It translates to CSVGGQVNTEAFF.

This rearrangement joins TRBV9 to TRBJ1-2, with unresolved D. V lost 3 bases, J lost 4 bases, and 19 bases lay in between. The CDR3 totals 16 residues. From germline, CDR1 is SGDLS and CDR2 YYNGEE. For the CDR3, the DNA is TGTGCCAGCAGCGCCCCCCCCGGGGATTTCGGCTATGGCTACACCTTC. Amino acid sequence: CASSAPPGDFGYGYTF.

CDR3 bases: TGTGCCTGGAGGCCGGGACCATCCCGGGGGGAGCAGTACTTC. Encoded protein: CAWRPGPSRGEQYF. V and J are TRBV30 and TRBJ2-7, with D possibly being TRBD2 (6 bases). With 3 bases removed from V and 7 bases from J, the gap between germline ends came to 19 bases. The CDR3 length is 14 residues. Germline V gene sequence: CDR1 GTSNPN, CDR2 SVGIG (reference sequence).

The rearrangement joins TRBV18 to TRBJ1-5, with 7 bases fitting TRBD1. This CDR3 has 17 residues. The junction had 8 bases not matched to a gene; V was cut back by 3 bases and J by 0 bases. The V gene's germline CDR1 is KGHSH and CDR2 LQKENI. CDR3 nucleotides: TGTGCCAGCTCACCTCGTGGGACAGAGTATAGCAATCAGCCCCAGCATTTT. It is translated as CASSPRGTEYSNQPQHF.

The chain has TRBV9 and TRBJ2-6; 10 bases are a match to TRBD1. The germline CDR1 and CDR2 sequences are SGDLS and YYNGEE. After removal of 4 bases from V and 1 base from J, the junction contained 5 bases not matched to a gene. The CDR3 consists of 17 residues. The CDR3 loop is CASSKGQGSSGANVLTF. The CDR3 nucleotides are TGTGCCAGCAGCAAGGGACAGGGGTCATCTGGGGCCAACGTCCTGACTTTC.

The chain carries TRBV5-1 and TRBJ2-1, with TRBD2 matching 8 bases. Germline CDR1 SGHRS, CDR2 YFSETQ. The V and J ends lost 0 bases and 12 bases, in that order; junction bases with no gene match: 11. CDR3 length: 15 residues. The DNA of the CDR3 is TGCGCCAGCAGCTTGGAAGCAGCGGGGGCCTACGGGCAGTTCTTC. This codes for CASSLEAAGAYGQFF.

The chain joins TRBV9 to TRBJ2-5; the D gene is possibly TRBD2 (6 bases). The CDR3 has 13 residues. Germline CDR1 reads SGDLS; CDR2 reads YYNGEE. V was clipped by 2 bases and J by 4 bases, with 9 bases between them. CDR3 amino acids: CASSVEGPETQYF. CDR3 bases: TGTGCCAGCAGCGTGGAGGGACCAGAGACCCAGTACTTC.

The chain uses TRBV18 and TRBJ1-3; D is unresolved. This CDR3 is built from 14 residues. V lost 3 bases and J lost 9, with 15 bases in between. Germline V gene sequence: CDR1 KGHSH, CDR2 LQKENI. The CDR3 region is CASSPGPDRGTIYF. For the CDR3, the DNA is TGTGCCAGCTCACCCGGTCCCGACCGGGGCACCATATATTTT.

This chain connects TRBV4-3 to TRBJ2-1; 7 bases match TRBD2. The CDR3 has 15 residues. Germline trimming cut 1 base from V and 7 bases from J; bases unmatched to any gene: 7. Germline CDR1 LGHNA, CDR2 YSLEER. For the CDR3, the DNA is TGCGCCAGCAGCCAAGCAGCGGGGCTTAGGAATGAGCAGTTCTTC. Protein product: CASSQAAGLRNEQFF.

The chain employs TRBV7-8 and TRBJ2-3, with D possibly being TRBD2 (7 bases). V lost 11 bases to trimming and J lost 1 base, with 16 bases between them. The CDR3 is 14 residues long. Germline lookup yields CDR1 SGHVS and CDR2 FQNEAQ. DNA for the CDR3: TGTGCCGGGGGCGGGACTAAGGGCACAGATACGCAGTATTTT. Its protein product is CAGGGTKGTDTQYF. The whole variable domain, filled in from reference TRBV7-8 and TRBJ2-3, reads GAGVSQSPRYKVAKRGQDVALRCDPISGHVSLFWYQQALGQGPEFLTYFQNEAQLDKSGLPSDRFFAERPEGSVSTLKIQRTQQEDSAVYLCAGGGTKGTDTQYFGPGTRLTVL.

This chain uses TRBV6-5 with TRBJ1-5; D remains unclear. Trimming left V 7 bases short and J 5 bases short, with 12 bases between. Germline CDR1 MNHEY, CDR2 SVGAGI. The CDR3 consists of 13 residues. The CDR3 reads CASTAGRDQPQHF. The CDR3 region has the DNA TGTGCCAGCACGGCGGGTAGGGATCAGCCCCAGCATTTT.

The chain recombines TRBV25-1 with TRBJ1-4; perhaps TRBD1 as D (5 bases). Trimming left V 8 bases short and J 4 bases short, with 14 bases between. Looked up from germline, CDR1 is MGHDK and CDR2 is SYGVNS. The CDR3 is 14 residues long. The CDR3 loop is CASRGAMDNEKLFF. The CDR3 nucleotides read TGTGCCAGCCGTGGGGCGATGGATAATGAAAAACTGTTTTTT.

The CDR3 reads CASSFFDRNTEAFF. Written as DNA, the CDR3 is TGCGCCAGCAGCTTTTTCGACAGGAACACTGAAGCTTTCTTT. The J gene is TRBJ1-1, the V gene TRBV5-1; D might be TRBD1 (5 bases). The V end was cut by 2 bases, the J end by 1 base, with 9 bases between. This CDR3 is built from 14 residues. CDR1 is SGHRS and CDR2 is YFSETQ in the germline V gene. The full variable domain, its missing parts supplied by reference TRBV5-1 and TRBJ1-1, is KAGVTQTPRYLIKTRGQQVTLSCSPISGHRSVSWYQQTPGQGLQFLFEYFSETQRNKGNFPGRFSGRQFSNSRSEMNVSTLELGDSALYLCASSFFDRNTEAFFGQGTRLTVV.

V gene TRBV11-3 combines with J gene TRBJ1-1; D possibly corresponds to TRBD1 (5 bases). This CDR3 has 13 amino acids. Germline V gives CDR1 SGHNT, CDR2 YENEEA. Trimming removed 0 bases from V and 4 bases from J, with 6 bases in between. CDR3 DNA sequence: TGTGCCAGCAGCTTAGAAGGGGCCACTGAAGCTTTCTTT. Its translation is CASSLEGATEAFF. The complete variable domain, with remaining parts taken from reference TRBV11-3 and TRBJ1-1, reads EAGVVQSPRYKIIEKKQPVAFWCNPISGHNTLYWYLQNLGQGPELLIRYENEEAVDDSQLPKDRFSAERLKGVDSTLKIQPAELGDSAVYLCASSLEGATEAFFGQGTRLTVV.

The V and J genes are TRBV5-1 and TRBJ1-2, with 7 positions matching TRBD1. This CDR3 has 17 residues. The germline V gene has CDR1 SGHRS and CDR2 YFSETQ. Unmatched junction bases numbered 12, after V lost 4 bases and J lost 0 bases. The CDR3 DNA sequence: TGCGCCAGCAGCCCGTCCCGGGACAGTACTCCTAACTATGGCTACACCTTC. Amino acid sequence: CASSPSRDSTPNYGYTF.

This chain uses TRBV5-4 with TRBJ2-3, with 7 positions matching TRBD2. The CDR3 runs to 16 residues. Losses at the gene ends were 4 bases for V and 6 bases for J; bases not matched to a gene: 14. Germline assignment: CDR1 SGHNT and CDR2 YYREEE (reference sequence). CDR3 region: CASSRLRTRENDTQYF. Written as DNA, the CDR3 is TGTGCCAGCAGCAGGCTACGGACTAGGGAGAACGATACGCAGTATTTT.

This clone came up a few times. The rearrangement uses TRBV27 and TRBJ1-1; TRBD1 matches 10 bases. CDR1 is MNHEY, CDR2 SMNVEV, per germline (reference sequence). J was trimmed by 5 bases and V by 4 bases; bases with no gene match: 4. The CDR3 loop spans 14 amino acids. The CDR3 DNA sequence: TGTGCCAGCAGTTCCCGGGACAGGGGTACTGAAGCTTTCTTT. Translation: CASSSRDRGTEAFF.

In the case of this clone: Other DNA sequences from this sample encode an identical CDR3 as well. V gene TRBV7-2 combines with J gene TRBJ1-2; D gene ambiguous. This CDR3 has 13 amino acids. From germline, CDR1 is SGHTA and CDR2 FQGNSA. Between the trimmed V and J ends, which lost 1 base and 4 bases, there was a span of 7 bases. This chain's CDR3 is CASSLGGAYGYTF. The CDR3 DNA is TGTGCCAGCAGCTTAGGGGGAGCCTATGGCTACACCTTC.

The V call is TRBV5-1, the J call TRBJ1-1; D is unclear. The CDR3 consists of 13 residues. Germline V lookup: CDR1 SGHRS, CDR2 YFSETQ. V was cut by 4 bases and J by 4 bases, with 11 bases left in between. CDR3 nucleotides: TGCGCCAGCAGCCGCCCCGGGAGCACTGAAGCTTTCTTT. Protein: CASSRPGSTEAFF.